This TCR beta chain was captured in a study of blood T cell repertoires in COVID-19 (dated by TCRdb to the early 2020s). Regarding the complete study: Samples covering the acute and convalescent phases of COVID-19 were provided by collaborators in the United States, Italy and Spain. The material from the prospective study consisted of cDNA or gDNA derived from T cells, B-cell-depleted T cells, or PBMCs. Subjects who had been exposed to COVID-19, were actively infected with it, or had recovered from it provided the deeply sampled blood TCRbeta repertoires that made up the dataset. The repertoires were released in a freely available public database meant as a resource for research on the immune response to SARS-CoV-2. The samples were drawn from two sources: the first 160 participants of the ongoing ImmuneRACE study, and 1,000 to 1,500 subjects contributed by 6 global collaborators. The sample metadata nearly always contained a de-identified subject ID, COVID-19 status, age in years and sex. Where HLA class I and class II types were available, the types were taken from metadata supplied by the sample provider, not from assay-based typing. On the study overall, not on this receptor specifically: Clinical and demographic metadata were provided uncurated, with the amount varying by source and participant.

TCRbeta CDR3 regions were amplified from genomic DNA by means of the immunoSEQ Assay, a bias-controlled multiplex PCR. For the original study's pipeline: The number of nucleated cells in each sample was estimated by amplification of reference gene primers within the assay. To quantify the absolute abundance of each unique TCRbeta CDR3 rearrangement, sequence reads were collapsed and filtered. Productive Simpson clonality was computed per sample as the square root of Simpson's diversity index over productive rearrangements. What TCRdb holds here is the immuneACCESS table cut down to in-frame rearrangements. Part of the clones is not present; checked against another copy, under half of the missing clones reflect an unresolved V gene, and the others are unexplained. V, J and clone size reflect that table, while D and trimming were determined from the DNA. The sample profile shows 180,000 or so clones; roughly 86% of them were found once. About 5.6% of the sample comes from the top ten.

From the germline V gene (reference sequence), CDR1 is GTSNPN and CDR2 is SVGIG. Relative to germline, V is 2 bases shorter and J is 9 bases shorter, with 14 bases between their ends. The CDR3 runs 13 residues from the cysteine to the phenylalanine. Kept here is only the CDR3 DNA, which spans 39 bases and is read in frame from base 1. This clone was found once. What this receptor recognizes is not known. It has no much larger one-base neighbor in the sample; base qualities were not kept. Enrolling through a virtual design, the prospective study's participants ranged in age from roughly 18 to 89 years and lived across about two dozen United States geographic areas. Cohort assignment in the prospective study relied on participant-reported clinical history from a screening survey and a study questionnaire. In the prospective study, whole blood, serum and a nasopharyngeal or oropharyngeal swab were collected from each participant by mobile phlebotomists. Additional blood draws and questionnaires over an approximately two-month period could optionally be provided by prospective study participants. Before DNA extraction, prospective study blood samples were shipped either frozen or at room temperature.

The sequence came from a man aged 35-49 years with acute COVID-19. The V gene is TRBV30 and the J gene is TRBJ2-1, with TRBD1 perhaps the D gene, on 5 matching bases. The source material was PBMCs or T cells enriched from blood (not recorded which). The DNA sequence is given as TGTGCCTGGAGTATCCTCTCAGGGCGTGAGCAGTTCTTC. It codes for CAWSILSGREQFF.